This TCR delta chain was identified in a study of gamma-delta chains in newborns, infants, children. For the study at large: Innate gammadelta T cells reportedly expand polyclonally right after birth, driven by microbial exposure, per the title.

The CDR3 is made up of 18 amino acids. Per the germline V gene, CDR1 is GEAIGNYY and CDR2 is EKD. The germline V and J ends were trimmed by 4 bases and 1 base, with 21 bases remaining between them. TCRdb re-called the reads via CATT. This table holds approximately 5,400 delta-chain clones, about 0.43% found once. This clone is large (0.1 to 1%) by share. The sample has other DNA sequences that encode this CDR3 too. This chain uses TRDV2 with TRDJ2, with D unresolved. Sequenced material: blood. The clonotype was recovered from a child who was a newborn, infant or young child, either healthy, febrile or measles-vaccinated (not recorded which). The CDR3 region is CACDSIETALNLTAQLFF. Here the CDR3 DNA reads TGTGCCTGTGATTCAATTGAGACTGCACTGAATTTGACAGCACAACTCTTCTTT.